This T cell receptor beta chain was sequenced during a study of cytomegalovirus exposure and HLA in healthy donors. Findings and caveats of the study: One later analysis reportedly identified an Asian-associated ancestry cluster that showed fewer N-insertions than the 666-donor mean. A few of the chains that were CMV-associated were confirmed in vitro to be specific for CMV antigens. Reports credit the classifier with highly specific, highly sensitive diagnosis of cytomegalovirus status.

Trimming took 4 bases from V and 7 from J; bases not matched to a gene: 14. The CDR3 loop spans 15 amino acids. Germline V gene sequence: CDR1 SGHNT, CDR2 YYREEE (reference sequence). PCR used 60 Vbeta primers and 13 Jbeta primers. Sequenced by immunoSEQ multiplex PCR; TCRdb stores in-frame clones only, minus some. Of some 130,000 clones listed, around 79% were seen once; the top ten hold 6.5%. Concerning this clone itself: The target antigen is unknown.

This cohort consisted of healthy bone marrow donors. The sequence was collected from a man in his forties or fifties in good health and CMV-seropositive. The chain recombines TRBV5-4 with TRBJ2-7, with 7 bases aligning to TRBD1. The sequenced sample was PBMCs. The CDR3 region is CASSPGNRGIPEQYF. CDR3 DNA sequence: TGTGCCAGCAGCCCGGGGAACAGGGGAATACCGGAGCAGTACTTC.